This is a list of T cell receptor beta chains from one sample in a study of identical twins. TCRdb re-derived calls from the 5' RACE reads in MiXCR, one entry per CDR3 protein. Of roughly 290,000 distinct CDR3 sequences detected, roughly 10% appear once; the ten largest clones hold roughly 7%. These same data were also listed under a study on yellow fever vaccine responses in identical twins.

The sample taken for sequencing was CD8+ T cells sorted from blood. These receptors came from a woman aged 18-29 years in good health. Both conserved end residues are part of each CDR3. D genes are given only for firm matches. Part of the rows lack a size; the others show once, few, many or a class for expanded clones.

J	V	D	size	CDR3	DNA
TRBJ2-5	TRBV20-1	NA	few	CSAQGPRRGTQYF	TGCAGTGCACAGGGACCGCGCCGGGGCACCCAGTACTTC
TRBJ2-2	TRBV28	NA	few	CASSLSITANTGELFF	TGTGCCAGCAGTTTATCTATCACAGCGAACACCGGGGAGCTGTTTTTT
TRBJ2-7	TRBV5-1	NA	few	CASSLKQGIVYEQYF	TGCGCCAGCAGCTTGAAGCAGGGGATAGTCTACGAGCAGTACTTC
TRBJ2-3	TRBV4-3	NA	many	CASSQLPAGSRGTDTQYF	TGCGCCAGCAGCCAGCTCCCTGCGGGGTCACGGGGCACAGATACGCAGTATTTT
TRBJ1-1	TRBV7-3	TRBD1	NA	CASSPGQADTEAFF	TGTGCCAGCAGCCCAGGACAGGCGGACACTGAAGCTTTCTTT
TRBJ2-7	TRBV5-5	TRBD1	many	CASSWTGAYEQYF	TGTGCCAGCAGCTGGACAGGGGCCTACGAGCAGTACTTC
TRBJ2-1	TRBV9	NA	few	CASSVGTGRNEQFF	TGTGCCAGCAGCGTAGGTACAGGTCGAAATGAGCAGTTCTTC
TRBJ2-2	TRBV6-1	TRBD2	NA	CASRMGGGIGTGELFF	TGTGCCAGCAGAATGGGCGGGGGGATTGGGACCGGGGAGCTGTTTTTT
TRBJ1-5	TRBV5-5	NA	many	CASSLGASNQPQHF	TGTGCCAGCAGCTTAGGGGCATCTAATCAGCCCCAGCATTTT
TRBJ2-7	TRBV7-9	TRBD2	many	CASSPRTSGTSYEQYF	TGTGCCAGCAGCCCGAGGACTAGCGGAACTTCCTACGAGCAGTACTTC
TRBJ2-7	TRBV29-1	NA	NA	CSVYRLSVETLSYEQYF	TGCAGCGTTTATAGGCTGTCAGTGGAGACCCTCTCCTACGAGCAGTACTTC
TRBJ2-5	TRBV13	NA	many	CASSSQTEQETQYF	TGTGCCAGCAGCTCCCAGACGGAACAAGAGACCCAGTACTTC
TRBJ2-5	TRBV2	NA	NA	CASSVGLLGLETQYF	TGTGCCAGCAGCGTCGGACTCCTCGGGCTGGAGACCCAGTACTTC
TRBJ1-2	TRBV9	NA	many	CASSVVVGARIYGYTF	TGTGCCAGCAGCGTAGTCGTCGGTGCTAGGATCTATGGCTACACCTTC
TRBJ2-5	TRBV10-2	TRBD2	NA	CATHAAGRGETQYF	TGCGCCACCCACGCTGCGGGGAGGGGTGAGACCCAGTACTTC
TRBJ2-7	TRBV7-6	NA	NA	CASSPELGSYEQYF	TGTGCCAGCAGCCCGGAGCTAGGGTCCTACGAGCAGTACTTC
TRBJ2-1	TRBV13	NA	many	CASSFKSFGYNEQFF	TGTGCCAGCAGCTTCAAGTCCTTTGGGTACAATGAGCAGTTCTTC
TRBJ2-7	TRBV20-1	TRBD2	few	CSATGTSGEGTYEQYF	TGCAGTGCTACCGGGACTAGCGGAGAAGGGACCTACGAGCAGTACTTC
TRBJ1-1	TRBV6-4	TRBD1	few	CASSDSADRAAEAFF	TGTGCCAGCAGTGACTCAGCGGACAGGGCGGCTGAAGCTTTCTTT
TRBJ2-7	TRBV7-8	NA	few	CASSFSGMGDLSYEQYF	TGTGCCAGCAGCTTCTCTGGGATGGGGGACCTCTCCTACGAGCAGTACTTC
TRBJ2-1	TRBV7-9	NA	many	CASSLVDSRNEQFF	TGTGCCAGCAGCTTAGTGGATAGTCGTAATGAGCAGTTCTTC
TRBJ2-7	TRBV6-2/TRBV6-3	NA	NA	CASSHPGKYEQYF	TGTGCCAGCAGTCACCCAGGGAAATACGAGCAGTACTTC
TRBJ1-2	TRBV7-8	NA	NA	CASSSAMDSNYGYTF	TGTGCCAGCAGCTCAGCAATGGACAGTAACTATGGCTACACCTTC
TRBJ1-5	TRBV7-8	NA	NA	CASSPGGQPQHF	TGTGCCAGCAGCCCTGGGGGTCAGCCCCAGCATTTT
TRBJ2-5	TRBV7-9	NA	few	CASTHPIAPETQYF	TGTGCCAGCACCCACCCGATAGCTCCCGAGACCCAGTACTTC
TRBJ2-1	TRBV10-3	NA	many	CAIRGAGYNEQFF	TGTGCCATCAGGGGGGCGGGCTACAATGAGCAGTTCTTC
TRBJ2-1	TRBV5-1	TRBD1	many	CASSPGTGAYRQFF	TGCGCCAGCAGCCCCGGGACAGGGGCCTATAGGCAGTTCTTC
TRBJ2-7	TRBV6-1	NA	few	CASRRQDSYEQYF	TGTGCCAGCAGGCGACAGGACTCCTACGAGCAGTACTTC
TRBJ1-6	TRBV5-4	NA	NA	CASSLVPDSYNSPLHF	TGTGCCAGCAGCTTGGTTCCGGACTCCTATAATTCACCCCTCCACTTT
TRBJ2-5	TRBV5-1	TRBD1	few	CASSLAGTGSRETQYF	TGCGCCAGCAGCTTAGCCGGGACAGGGAGCAGAGAGACCCAGTACTTC
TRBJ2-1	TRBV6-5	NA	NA	CASSSNGEYNEQFF	TGTGCCAGCAGTTCAAACGGGGAATACAATGAGCAGTTCTTC
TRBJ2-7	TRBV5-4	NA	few	CASSLRRERDYEQYF	TGTGCCAGCAGCCTGAGGCGGGAACGGGACTACGAGCAGTACTTC
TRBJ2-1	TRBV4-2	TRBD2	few	CASSQEIAGDYNEQFF	TGTGCCAGCAGCCAAGAAATAGCGGGGGATTACAATGAGCAGTTCTTC
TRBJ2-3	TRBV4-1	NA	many	CASSQDMDGSRSNF	TGCGCCAGCAGCCAAGATATGGATGGCTCCAGATCGAATTTT